These T cell receptor beta chains were read from a single sample in a study of blood T cell repertoires in COVID-19. Repertoires were generated with immunoSEQ multiplex PCR, while TCRdb's copy carries only in-frame clones and drops some. The table records approximately 210,000 clones, 88% of them present only once. Sequenced sample: peripheral blood. The receptors here all came from a man between 65 and 79 years old with acute or convalescent COVID-19. Each CDR3 is given with its conserved first and last residue. The D gene is left open where the match is weak. Clone sizes are given selectively: once, few, many, or a class where the clone is expanded.

>TRBV9|TRBD1|TRBJ1-2|NA
TGTGCCAGCAGCGGAGACCGGTCCGGGACAGGGGGAGAATACTACTATGGCTACACCTTC
CASSGDRSGTGGEYYYGYTF
>TRBV21-1|NA|TRBJ2-7|NA
TGTGCCAGCAGCTCCCCCGGACGACGGACTAGCTCCTACGAGCAGTACTTC
CASSSPGRRTSSYEQYF
>TRBV19|NA|TRBJ2-1|NA
TGTGCCAGTAGTCCCGGACTGCCTAATGAGCAGTTCTTC
CASSPGLPNEQFF
>TRBV12-3/TRBV12-4|TRBD1|TRBJ2-7|NA
TGTGCCAGCAGTCAGGGACAGGGCTACGAGCAGTACTTC
CASSQGQGYEQYF
>TRBV21-1|NA|TRBJ1-6|NA
TGTGCCAGCAGCAAAGAGTACAGACAGGGGGCCGATCGTAAACCCCTTTATAATTCACCCCTCCACTTT
CASSKEYRQGADRKPLYNSPLHF
>TRBV7-2|TRBD2|TRBJ2-5|NA
TGTGCCAGCAGCTTTAGCGGGAGGGCCTCAGAGACCCAGTACTTC
CASSFSGRASETQYF
>TRBV11-1|TRBD1|TRBJ1-6|NA
TGTGCCAGCAGCAAACTAACAGGGGTCGAGAATTCACCCCTCCACTTT
CASSKLTGVENSPLHF
>TRBV9|TRBD1|TRBJ2-3|NA
TGTGCCAGCAGCGTCCGACAGGGGATCACAGATACGCAGTATTTT
CASSVRQGITDTQYF
>TRBV11-2|TRBD1|TRBJ1-4|NA
TGTGCCAGCAGCTTAGACAGGGGGGATGAAAAACTGTTTTTT
CASSLDRGDEKLFF
>TRBV5-1|NA|TRBJ2-1|NA
TGCGCCAGCAGCTTGGCCGGGACAGAGCAGTTCTTC
CASSLAGTEQFF
>TRBV6-5|NA|TRBJ2-7|NA
TGTGCCAGCTCGCGGGACAGTCTTAGCGAGCAGTACTTC
CASSRDSLSEQYF
>TRBV11-3|NA|TRBJ1-5|few
TGTGCCAGCAGCCCACCCGACAGAGATAGCAATCAGCCCCAGCATTTT
CASSPPDRDSNQPQHF
>TRBV4-3|NA|TRBJ1-2|NA
TGCGCCAGCAGCCAAGATGCCGTAGATGGCTACACCTTC
CASSQDAVDGYTF
>TRBV18|NA|TRBJ2-2|NA
TGTGCCAGCTCACTGGGACAAAACACCGGGGAGCTGTTTTTT
CASSLGQNTGELFF
>TRBV12-3/TRBV12-4|TRBD1|TRBJ1-5|NA
TGTGCCAGCAGTTTAGACAGGGGCCAGCCCCAGCATTTT
CASSLDRGQPQHF
>TRBV7-9|TRBD1|TRBJ2-7|NA
TGTGCCAGCAGCTCCAGACAGGGGTCCTACGAGCAGTACTTC
CASSSRQGSYEQYF
>TRBV4-1|TRBD1|TRBJ2-7|NA
TGCGCCAGCAGCCAGCCGGGACAGCTTCTCCACGAGCAGTACTTC
CASSQPGQLLHEQYF
>TRBV3-1/TRBV3-2|TRBD2|TRBJ2-1|few
TGTGCCAGCAGCCATTTGGGACTAGCGGATTACAATGAGCAGTTCTTC
CASSHLGLADYNEQFF
>TRBV5-8|NA|TRBJ1-4|NA
TGTGCCAGCAGACATGGGTCGAGGGAAAAACTGTTTTTT
CASRHGSREKLFF
>TRBV9|TRBD2|TRBJ2-1|few
TGTGCCAGCAGTTTTATAGCGGGGGGCCCCTACAATGAGCAGTTCTTC
CASSFIAGGPYNEQFF
>TRBV7-3|TRBD2|TRBJ2-3|NA
TGTGCCAGCAGCTCAGGACTAGCTTTTTCAGATACGCAGTATTTT
CASSSGLAFSDTQYF
>TRBV6-5|TRBD1|TRBJ2-1|NA
TGTGCCAGCAGCTCCAGCACAGGGGACTACAATGAGCAGTTCTTC
CASSSSTGDYNEQFF
>TRBV9|NA|TRBJ2-1|once
TGTGCCAGCAGCCTCCAAGCTAGCACCGATGAGCAGTTCTTC
CASSLQASTDEQFF
>TRBV7-2|NA|TRBJ2-1|NA
TGTGCCAGCAGCTTAACGGTAAGGCAGTTCTTC
CASSLTVRQFF
>TRBV5-1|TRBD1|TRBJ2-7|NA
TGCGCCAGCAGCAGATCGTCCGGGACAGGGTACGAGCAGTACTTC
CASSRSSGTGYEQYF
>TRBV3-1/TRBV3-2|NA|TRBJ2-1|NA
TGTGCCAGCAGCCAAGGACAGGCCTACAATGAGCAGTTCTTC
CASSQGQAYNEQFF
>TRBV5-1|NA|TRBJ1-4|few
TGCGCCAGCAGCTGGGACGAAGGGGGAAAACTGTTTTTT
CASSWDEGGKLFF
>TRBV19|TRBD1|TRBJ1-2|NA
TGTGCCAGTAGTATAATTGGTACAGGGGGCTTTGGCTACACCTTC
CASSIIGTGGFGYTF
>TRBV16|TRBD2|TRBJ2-1|NA
TGTGCCAGCAGCCGGGGACTAGCGAACGATGAGCAGTTCTTC
CASSRGLANDEQFF
>TRBV6-2/TRBV6-3|NA|TRBJ1-5|NA
TGTGCCAGCAGTTACACACAGGGAGACCAGCCCCAGCATTTT
CASSYTQGDQPQHF
>TRBV28|NA|TRBJ1-1|NA
TGTGCCATACTGGGAGGGTCGGTAGGCACTGAAGCTTTCTTT
CAILGGSVGTEAFF